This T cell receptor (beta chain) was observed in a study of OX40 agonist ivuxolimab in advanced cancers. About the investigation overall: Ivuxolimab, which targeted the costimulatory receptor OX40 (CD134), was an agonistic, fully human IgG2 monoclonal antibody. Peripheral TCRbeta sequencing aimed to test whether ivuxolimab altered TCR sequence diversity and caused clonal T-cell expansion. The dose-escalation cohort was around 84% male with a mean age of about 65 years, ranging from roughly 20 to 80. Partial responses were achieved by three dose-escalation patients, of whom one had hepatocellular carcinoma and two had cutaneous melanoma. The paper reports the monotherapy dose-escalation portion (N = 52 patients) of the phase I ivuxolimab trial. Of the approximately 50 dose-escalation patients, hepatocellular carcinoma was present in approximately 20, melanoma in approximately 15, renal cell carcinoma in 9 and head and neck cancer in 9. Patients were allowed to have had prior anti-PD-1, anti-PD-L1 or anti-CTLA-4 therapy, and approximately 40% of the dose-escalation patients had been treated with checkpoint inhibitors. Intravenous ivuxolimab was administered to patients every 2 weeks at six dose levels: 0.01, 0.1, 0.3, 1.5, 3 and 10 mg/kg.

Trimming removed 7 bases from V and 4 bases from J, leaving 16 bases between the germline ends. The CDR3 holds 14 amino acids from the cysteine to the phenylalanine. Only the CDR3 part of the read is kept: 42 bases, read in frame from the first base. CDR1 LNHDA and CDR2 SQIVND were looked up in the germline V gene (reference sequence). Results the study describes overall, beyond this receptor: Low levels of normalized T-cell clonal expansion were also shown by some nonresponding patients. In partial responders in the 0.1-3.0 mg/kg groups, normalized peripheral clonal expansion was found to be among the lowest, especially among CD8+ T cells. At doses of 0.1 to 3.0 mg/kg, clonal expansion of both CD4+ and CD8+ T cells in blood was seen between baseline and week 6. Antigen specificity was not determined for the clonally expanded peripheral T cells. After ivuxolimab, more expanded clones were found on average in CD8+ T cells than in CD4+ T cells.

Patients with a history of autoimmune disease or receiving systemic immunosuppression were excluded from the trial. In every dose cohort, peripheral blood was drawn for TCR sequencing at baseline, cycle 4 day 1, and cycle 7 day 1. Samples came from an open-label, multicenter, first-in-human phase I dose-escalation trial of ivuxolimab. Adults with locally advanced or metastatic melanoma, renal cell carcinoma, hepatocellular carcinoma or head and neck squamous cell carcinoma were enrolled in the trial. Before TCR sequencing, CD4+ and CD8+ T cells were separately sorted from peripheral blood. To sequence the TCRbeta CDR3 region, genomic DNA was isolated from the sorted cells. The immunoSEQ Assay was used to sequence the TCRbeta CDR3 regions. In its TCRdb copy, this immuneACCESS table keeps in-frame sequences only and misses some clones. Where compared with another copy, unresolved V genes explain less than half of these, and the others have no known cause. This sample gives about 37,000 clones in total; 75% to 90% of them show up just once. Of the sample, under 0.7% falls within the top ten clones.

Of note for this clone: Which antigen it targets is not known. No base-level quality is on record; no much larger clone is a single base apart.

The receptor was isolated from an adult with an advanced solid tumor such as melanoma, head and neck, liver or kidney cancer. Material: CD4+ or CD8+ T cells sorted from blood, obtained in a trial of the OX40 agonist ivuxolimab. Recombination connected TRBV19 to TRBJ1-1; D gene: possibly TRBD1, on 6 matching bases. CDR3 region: CASNHREGSTEAFF. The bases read TGTGCCAGTAACCACAGGGAGGGGAGCACTGAAGCTTTCTTT.